These 13 T cell receptor beta chains share one sample of origin, sequenced in a study of human versus mouse CDR3 diversity and MHC coevolution. The assay was immunoSEQ multiplex PCR, and TCRdb's table has in-frame clones only and misses some. Of tens of thousands of clones listed, around 95% were seen once; the top ten hold 1.3% to 1.5%. Sequencing was carried out using naive CD4+ T cells from blood. Documented subset: CD45RO-negative CD62L-positive naive CD4 T cells. These receptors were collected from a person between 25 and 70 years old in good health.

CDR3 DNA sequence: TGTGCCAGTAACCCGGACAGGACTCAGCCCCAGCATTTT. It specifies CASNPDRTQPQHF. J is TRBJ1-5 and V is TRBV19, with 7 bases aligning to TRBD1. V shed 7 bases and J 6 bases; nucleotides not matched to a gene: 6. The CDR3 is 13 amino acids. CDR1 is LNHDA, CDR2 SQIVND, per germline (reference sequence).

The V gene is TRBV7-2, the J gene TRBJ2-5; 8 nucleotides line up with TRBD2. The DNA end is a closer match to TRBJ2-7, so the J assignment may be wrong. The CDR3 is made up of 16 amino acids. The germline CDR1 and CDR2 sequences are SGHTA and FQGNSA. The CDR3 spells CASSRDVAGTSYEQYF. CDR3 in DNA: TGTGCCAGCAGCCGGGATGTAGCGGGGACCTCCTACGAGCAGTACTTC.

This chain links TRBV4-3 with TRBJ2-7, with D perhaps TRBD1 (5 bases). The CDR3 has 13 amino acids. Germline values: CDR1 LGHNA, CDR2 YSLEER. V dropped 3 bases and J dropped 5 bases, with 11 bases sitting between them. The CDR3 bases are TGCGCCAGCAGCCAGGGGCGGCGAGACGAGCAGTACTTC. Translated, it gives CASSQGRRDEQYF.

The V gene is TRBV19, the J gene TRBJ2-5; 12 positions agree with TRBD1. The CDR3 sequence is 15 residues long. Germline CDR1 reads LNHDA; CDR2 reads SQIVND (reference sequence). The trim removed 5 bases at V and 5 bases at J, leaving 6 bases unmatched. CDR3 in DNA: TGTGCCAGTAGTCCGGGACAGGGGGCTATCGAGACCCAGTACTTC. Protein product: CASSPGQGAIETQYF.

The chain recombines TRBV6-1 with TRBJ1-2, with D hard to call. V lost 11 bases, J lost 4 bases, and 14 bases lay in between. Germline lookup yields CDR1 MNHNS and CDR2 SASEGT. The CDR3 extends over 12 amino acids. CDR3: CAAREFGYGYTF. DNA of the CDR3: TGTGCCGCCCGGGAGTTTGGCTATGGCTACACCTTC.

V usage is TRBV29-1 and J usage is TRBJ1-2, with D tentatively TRBD1 (6 bases). The germline CDR1 and CDR2 sequences are SQVTM and ANQGSEA. The germline V and J ends were trimmed by 4 bases and 3 bases, with 12 bases remaining between them. This CDR3 is 13 amino acids long. CDR3 in amino acids: CSVVRQVDYGYTF. Here the CDR3 DNA reads TGCAGCGTTGTTCGACAGGTCGACTATGGCTACACCTTC.

This chain links TRBV29-1 with TRBJ1-3, with a possible D match to TRBD1 (5 bases). The germline gives CDR1 SQVTM, CDR2 ANQGSEA. With 4 bases removed from V and 2 bases from J, the gap between germline ends came to 9 bases. CDR3 length: 13 residues. CDR3 in amino acids: CSVVQGAGNTIYF. The CDR3 nucleotides read TGCAGCGTTGTTCAGGGCGCTGGAAACACCATATATTTT.

The V and J genes are TRBV6-1 and TRBJ2-1; no definite D call. Trimming left V 4 bases short and J 6 bases short, with 16 bases between. Germline V gene sequence: CDR1 MNHNS, CDR2 SASEGT. This CDR3 is 15 amino acids long. The CDR3 DNA follows: TGTGCCAGCAGTGGATCTAGTGTCCCTTCCAATGAGCAGTTCTTC. Protein product: CASSGSSVPSNEQFF.

This clone was recorded only once. V usage is TRBV2 and J usage is TRBJ2-7, with 8 bases aligning to TRBD1. Germline V gene data show CDR1 as SNHLY and CDR2 as FYNNEI. The CDR3 has 14 residues. Losses at the gene ends were 5 bases for V and 4 bases for J; bases not matched to a gene: 7. The CDR3 loop is CASSSRTGRYEQYF. DNA of the CDR3: TGTGCCAGCAGTTCGAGGACAGGGAGGTACGAGCAGTACTTC.

The rearrangement links TRBV7-3 to TRBJ2-1; 13 positions match TRBD2. The CDR3 covers 16 residues. Germline CDR1 SGHTA, CDR2 FQGTGA. Trimming at V came to 5 bases and at J to 7 bases, leaving 8 bases not matched to a gene. CDR3 residues: CASSPLGLAGENEQFF. CDR3 in DNA: TGTGCCAGCAGCCCTCTAGGACTAGCGGGAGAGAATGAGCAGTTCTTC. The whole variable domain, filled in from reference TRBV7-3 and TRBJ2-1, reads GAGVSQTPSNKVTEKGKYVELRCDPISGHTALYWYRQSLGQGPEFLIYFQGTGAADDSGLPNDRFFAVRPEGSVSTLKIQRTERGDSAVYLCASSPLGLAGENEQFFGPGTRLTVL.

The CDR3 loop is CASSATQTGANTGELFF. CDR3 DNA sequence: TGTGCCAGCAGCGCCACACAGACAGGAGCAAACACCGGGGAGCTGTTTTTT. The chain uses TRBV6-4 and TRBJ2-2; TRBD1 might be the D (6 bases). Germline CDR1 reads MRHNA; CDR2 reads SNTAGT. V lost 6 bases, J lost 2 bases, and 19 bases lay in between. CDR3 length: 17 amino acids.

The chain recombines TRBV5-6 with TRBJ2-3; 9 bases align to TRBD2. With 4 bases clipped from V and 2 bases from J, the junction kept 11 bases outside the gene matches. The length of the CDR3 is 17 residues. The germline V gene encodes CDR1 SGHDT and CDR2 YYEEEE. The CDR3 region is CASSLETSGYFTDTQYF. Written as DNA, the CDR3 is TGTGCCAGCAGCCTCGAGACTAGCGGCTATTTCACAGATACGCAGTATTTT. Together with reference TRBV5-6 and TRBJ2-3, the CDR3 gives the full variable domain: DAGVTQSPTHLIKTRGQQVTLRCSPKSGHDTVSWYQQALGQGPQFIFQYYEEEERQRGNFPDRFSGHQFPNYSSELNVNALLLGDSALYLCASSLETSGYFTDTQYFGPGTRLTVL.

In nucleotides, the CDR3 is TGTGCCAGTAGCAGAAGTCCCAACTACGAGCAGTACTTC. As protein: CASSRSPNYEQYF. V usage is TRBV19 and J usage is TRBJ2-7, with D unclear. Looked up from germline, CDR1 is LNHDA and CDR2 is SQIVND (reference sequence). V shed 6 bases and J shed 3 bases, with 12 bases lying between them. This CDR3 spans 13 amino acids.